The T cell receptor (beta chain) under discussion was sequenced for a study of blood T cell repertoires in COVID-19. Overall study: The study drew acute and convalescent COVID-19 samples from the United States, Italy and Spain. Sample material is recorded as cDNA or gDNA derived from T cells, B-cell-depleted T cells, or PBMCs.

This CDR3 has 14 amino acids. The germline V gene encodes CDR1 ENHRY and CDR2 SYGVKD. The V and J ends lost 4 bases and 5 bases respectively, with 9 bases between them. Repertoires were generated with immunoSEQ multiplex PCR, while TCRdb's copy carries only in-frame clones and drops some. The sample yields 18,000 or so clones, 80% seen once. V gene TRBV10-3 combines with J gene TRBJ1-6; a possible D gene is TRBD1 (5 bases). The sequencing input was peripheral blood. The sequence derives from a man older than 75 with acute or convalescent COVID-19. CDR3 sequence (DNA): TGTGCCATCAGTGTGTGGGGGGATAATTCACCCCTCCACTTT. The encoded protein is CAISVWGDNSPLHF.